The rows below give T cell receptor beta chains drawn from one sample of a study of PD-1 blockade in mismatch repair-deficient tumors. This table comes from immunoSEQ multiplex PCR, and its TCRdb copy is limited to in-frame clones, with some not included. Of about 100,000 clones listed, roughly four fifths were seen once; the top ten hold roughly 6.3%. The sequencing used peripheral blood, collected about 36 weeks after starting pembrolizumab. The receptors were sampled from an adult with mismatch repair-deficient cancer. The CDR3 runs from the conserved cysteine through the conserved F or W. Each record gives: clone size, J gene, D gene, V gene, CDR3 DNA, CDR3 protein. D genes are given only for firm matches. Only part of the rows carry a size: once, few, many, or a class if the clone is expanded.

size: -
J: TRBJ2-7
D: TRBD1
V: TRBV9
DNA: TGTGCCAGCAGCGTGGGCCGGGACAGCGAAACCATCTACGAGCAGTACTTC
CDR3: CASSVGRDSETIYEQYF

size: -
J: TRBJ2-3
D: TRBD2
V: TRBV9
DNA: TGTGCCAGCAGCGTAGCAGTTACTAGCGGGAGGAGAGGAGATACGCAGTATTTT
CDR3: CASSVAVTSGRRGDTQYF

size: -
J: TRBJ2-3
D: -
V: TRBV29-1
DNA: TGCAGCGCCTTACAGGGATCCACAGATACGCAGTATTTT
CDR3: CSALQGSTDTQYF

size: -
J: TRBJ2-1
D: TRBD2
V: TRBV4-2
DNA: TGTGCCAGCAGCCAGCTCCAGGGTAAAGCGGGAAGCTCCTACAATGAGCAGTTCTTC
CDR3: CASSQLQGKAGSSYNEQFF

size: -
J: TRBJ2-3
D: -
V: TRBV9
DNA: TGTGCCAGCAGTCTGGAGTCAGATACGCAGTATTTT
CDR3: CASSLESDTQYF

size: -
J: TRBJ2-3
D: -
V: TRBV19
DNA: TGTGCCAGTAGTATGGCTAACACAGATACGCAGTATTTT
CDR3: CASSMANTDTQYF

size: once
J: TRBJ1-2
D: -
V: TRBV28
DNA: TGTGCCAGCAGTTTATTGACGGGGAACTATGGCTACACCTTC
CDR3: CASSLLTGNYGYTF

size: -
J: TRBJ2-7
D: -
V: TRBV2
DNA: TGTGCCAGCAGTTACAGCTACGAGCAGTACTTC
CDR3: CASSYSYEQYF

size: -
J: TRBJ1-3
D: TRBD1
V: TRBV15
DNA: TGTGCCACCAGCAGACCGGGGACAGGGAGGGGAAACACCATATATTTT
CDR3: CATSRPGTGRGNTIYF

size: -
J: TRBJ2-7
D: -
V: TRBV5-1
DNA: TGCGCCAGCAGGGTGCAGGGTGGCAACGAGCAGTACTTC
CDR3: CASRVQGGNEQYF

size: -
J: TRBJ2-5
D: -
V: TRBV29-1
DNA: TGCAGCGTTGAATTCCGGGCTCAAGAGACCCAGTACTTC
CDR3: CSVEFRAQETQYF

size: -
J: TRBJ2-7
D: TRBD1
V: TRBV4-1
DNA: TGCGCCAGCAGCCGACCGGGACAGGGGGTCTACGAGCAGTACTTC
CDR3: CASSRPGQGVYEQYF

size: -
J: TRBJ2-1
D: TRBD1
V: TRBV5-1
DNA: TGCGCCAGCAGCTCCCGACAGGGGGGCTCCTACAATGAGCAGTTCTTC
CDR3: CASSSRQGGSYNEQFF

size: once
J: TRBJ2-7
D: -
V: TRBV4-1
DNA: TGCGCCAGCAGCCCCCTGGCCCTTTACGAGCAGTACTTC
CDR3: CASSPLALYEQYF

size: few
J: TRBJ2-7
D: TRBD2
V: TRBV6-5
DNA: TGTGCCAGCAAGCGGGAGTCTGGTCTCTACGAGCAGTACTTC
CDR3: CASKRESGLYEQYF

size: -
J: TRBJ2-1
D: -
V: TRBV28
DNA: TGTGCCAGCAGTTTTGAGTGGTACAATGAGCAGTTCTTC
CDR3: CASSFEWYNEQFF

size: -
J: TRBJ2-3
D: TRBD2
V: TRBV7-7
DNA: TGTGCTAGCAGCTCGACTAGCGGATCAGATACGCAGTATTTT
CDR3: CASSSTSGSDTQYF

size: -
J: TRBJ2-1
D: -
V: TRBV4-3
DNA: TGCGCCAGCAGCCAAGGCGTCCTAGCAAACGATGAGCAGTTCTTC
CDR3: CASSQGVLANDEQFF

size: -
J: TRBJ2-7
D: -
V: TRBV28
DNA: TGTGCCAGCAGTCCCGTTAGGACCTCCTACGAGCAGTACTTC
CDR3: CASSPVRTSYEQYF

size: -
J: TRBJ2-1
D: -
V: TRBV21-1
DNA: TGTGCCAGCAAAGCGGGTTATTACAATGAGCAGTTCTTC
CDR3: CASKAGYYNEQFF

size: -
J: TRBJ2-1
D: -
V: TRBV7-9
DNA: TGTGCCAGCAGCCCCAGGGACATCTACAATGAGCAGTTCTTC
CDR3: CASSPRDIYNEQFF

size: -
J: TRBJ2-5
D: TRBD1
V: TRBV30
DNA: TGTGCCTGGAGTCGGGACAGTGAGGAGACCCAGTACTTC
CDR3: CAWSRDSEETQYF

size: -
J: TRBJ2-1
D: -
V: TRBV5-4
DNA: TGTGCCAGCAGCTATAAGTCTAGCGATAACAGTGAGCAGTTCTTC
CDR3: CASSYKSSDNSEQFF

size: -
J: TRBJ2-7
D: -
V: TRBV30
DNA: TGTGCCTGGAGTGTTTTCGACACCGCCTACGAGCAGTACTTC
CDR3: CAWSVFDTAYEQYF

size: -
J: TRBJ2-1
D: TRBD2
V: TRBV19
DNA: TGTGCCAGTAGTATCACCGACGGGACTAGCGGGAGTTATGAGCAGTTCTTC
CDR3: CASSITDGTSGSYEQFF

size: few
J: TRBJ2-7
D: -
V: TRBV5-1
DNA: TGCGCCAGCAGCGGGTCCTACGAGCAGTACTTC
CDR3: CASSGSYEQYF

size: -
J: TRBJ1-1
D: -
V: TRBV29-1
DNA: TGCAGCTCCCCGGGGGGCAGAGAAGCTTTCTTT
CDR3: CSSPGGREAFF